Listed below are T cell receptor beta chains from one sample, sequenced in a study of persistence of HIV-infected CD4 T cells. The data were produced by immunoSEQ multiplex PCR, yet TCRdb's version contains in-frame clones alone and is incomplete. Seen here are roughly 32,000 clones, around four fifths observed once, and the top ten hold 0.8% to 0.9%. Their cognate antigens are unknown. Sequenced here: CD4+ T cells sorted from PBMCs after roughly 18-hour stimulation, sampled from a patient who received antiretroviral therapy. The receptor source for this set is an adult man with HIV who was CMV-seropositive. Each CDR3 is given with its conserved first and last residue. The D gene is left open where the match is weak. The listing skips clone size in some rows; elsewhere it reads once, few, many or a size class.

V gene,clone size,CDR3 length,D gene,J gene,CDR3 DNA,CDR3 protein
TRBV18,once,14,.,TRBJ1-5,TGTGCCAGCTCACCGGTTCAGGCCGATCAGCCCCAGCATTTT,CASSPVQADQPQHF
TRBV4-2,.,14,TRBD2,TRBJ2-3,TGTGCCAGCAGCCAAGGACTAGCGAAGGATACGCAGTATTTT,CASSQGLAKDTQYF
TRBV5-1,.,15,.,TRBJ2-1,TGCGCCAGCAGCTTGGAGGGGGTCTCCTACAATGAGCAGTTCTTC,CASSLEGVSYNEQFF
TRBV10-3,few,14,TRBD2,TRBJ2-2,TGTGCCATCAACCGGGGGGCGAACACCGGGGAGCTGTTTTTT,CAINRGANTGELFF
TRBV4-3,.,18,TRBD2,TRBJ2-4,TGCGCCAGCAGCCCTGGGACTAGCGGGGAACTAGCCAAAAACATTCAGTACTTC,CASSPGTSGELAKNIQYF
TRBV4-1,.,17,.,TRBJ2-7,TGCGCCAGCAGCCAAGAGCAGTTTGGAGGGAGATCCTACGAGCAGTACTTC,CASSQEQFGGRSYEQYF
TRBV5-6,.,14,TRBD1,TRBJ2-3,TGTGCCTCATCCGGGACAGGGAGCACAGATACGCAGTATTTT,CASSGTGSTDTQYF
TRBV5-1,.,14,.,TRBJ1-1,TGCGCCAGCAGCTTGTGGCAGGTGAACACTGAAGCTTTCTTT,CASSLWQVNTEAFF
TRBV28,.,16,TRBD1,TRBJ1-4,TGTGCCAGCAGTTTACGCCAGGGGGCCTTCGGTGAAAAACTGTTTTTT,CASSLRQGAFGEKLFF
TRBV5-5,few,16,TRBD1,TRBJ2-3,TGTGCCAGCAGCTTTAGGGGGACAGGGGGCGTAGATACGCAGTATTTT,CASSFRGTGGVDTQYF